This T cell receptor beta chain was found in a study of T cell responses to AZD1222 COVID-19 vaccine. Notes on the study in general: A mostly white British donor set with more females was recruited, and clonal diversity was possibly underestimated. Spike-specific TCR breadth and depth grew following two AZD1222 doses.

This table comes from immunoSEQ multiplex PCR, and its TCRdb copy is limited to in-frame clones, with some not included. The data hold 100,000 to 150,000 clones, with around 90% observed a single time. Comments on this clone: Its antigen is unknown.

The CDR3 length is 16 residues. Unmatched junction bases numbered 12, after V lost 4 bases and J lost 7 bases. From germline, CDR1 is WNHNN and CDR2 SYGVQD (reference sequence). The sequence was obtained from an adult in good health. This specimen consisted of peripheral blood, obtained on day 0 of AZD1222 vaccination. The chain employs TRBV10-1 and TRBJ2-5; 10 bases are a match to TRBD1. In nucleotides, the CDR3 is TGCGCCAGCAGTGGAGCTCGACAGGGGGCTTTCGGGACCCAGTACTTC. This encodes CASSGARQGAFGTQYF.